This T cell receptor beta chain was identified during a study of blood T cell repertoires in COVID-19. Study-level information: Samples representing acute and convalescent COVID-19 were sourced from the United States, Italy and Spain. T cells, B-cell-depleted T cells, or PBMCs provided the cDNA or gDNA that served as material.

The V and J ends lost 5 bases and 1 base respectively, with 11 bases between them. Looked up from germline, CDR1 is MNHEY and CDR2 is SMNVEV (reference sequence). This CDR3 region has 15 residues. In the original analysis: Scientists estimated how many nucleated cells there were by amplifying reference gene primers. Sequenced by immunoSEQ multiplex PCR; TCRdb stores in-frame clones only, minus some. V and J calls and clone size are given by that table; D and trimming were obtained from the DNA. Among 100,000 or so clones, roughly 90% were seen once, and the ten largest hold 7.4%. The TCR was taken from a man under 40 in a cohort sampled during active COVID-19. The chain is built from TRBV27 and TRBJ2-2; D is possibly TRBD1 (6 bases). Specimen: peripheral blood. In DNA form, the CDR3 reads TGTGCCAGCAGTCCTATAGGGGGGAACACCGGGGAGCTGTTTTTT. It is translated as CASSPIGGNTGELFF.